Following are 4 T cell receptor beta chains from one sample sequenced in a study of shared clonotypes between healthy human individuals. Assay: immunoSEQ multiplex PCR; the TCRdb copy retains only in-frame clones and omits some. The data show roughly 500,000 clones, almost 80% seen once. Sequencing was carried out using PBMCs. These receptors originate from a woman aged 40 to 49 in good health. Some clones in this sample may be carry-over from other donors' samples.

Turning to this clone: Other DNA sequences in the same sample also yield this CDR3. The rearrangement uses TRBV18 and TRBJ2-3; D unresolved. Trimming took off 3 bases at V and 1 base at J, with 8 bases between the two ends. Germline V gene sequence: CDR1 KGHSH, CDR2 LQKENI. CDR3 length: 14 amino acids. The CDR3 is CASSPPSGTDTQYF. The CDR3, as DNA: TGTGCCAGCTCACCCCCCTCGGGCACAGATACGCAGTATTTT.

The rearrangement links TRBV30 to TRBJ1-5; D is ambiguous. V was clipped by 2 bases and J by 0 bases, with 2 bases between them. Germline lookup yields CDR1 GTSNPN and CDR2 SVGIG (reference sequence). This CDR3 is built from 12 residues. The DNA of the CDR3 is TGTGCCTGGAGTTATAGCAATCAGCCCCAGCATTTT. This codes for CAWSYSNQPQHF.

The chain combines TRBV2 with TRBJ2-7, with 12 bases lining up with TRBD2. The germline V gene has CDR1 SNHLY and CDR2 FYNNEI. The CDR3 has 14 residues. The ends lost 5 bases at V and 7 bases at J; junction bases unmatched: 6. The CDR3 coding sequence is TGTGCCAGCAGTCGGACTAGCGGGACAGGGGAGCAGTACTTC. It is translated as CASSRTSGTGEQYF.

This clone has just one count. The chain has TRBV25-1 and TRBJ1-1; 10 positions agree with TRBD1. The junction had 9 bases not matched to a gene; V was cut back by 8 bases and J by 3 bases. Germline V gives CDR1 MGHDK, CDR2 SYGVNS. CDR3 length: 15 residues. CDR3 bases: TGTGCCAGCTTGGGGGACAGGGGCCGGGACACTGAAGCTTTCTTT. As protein: CASLGDRGRDTEAFF.